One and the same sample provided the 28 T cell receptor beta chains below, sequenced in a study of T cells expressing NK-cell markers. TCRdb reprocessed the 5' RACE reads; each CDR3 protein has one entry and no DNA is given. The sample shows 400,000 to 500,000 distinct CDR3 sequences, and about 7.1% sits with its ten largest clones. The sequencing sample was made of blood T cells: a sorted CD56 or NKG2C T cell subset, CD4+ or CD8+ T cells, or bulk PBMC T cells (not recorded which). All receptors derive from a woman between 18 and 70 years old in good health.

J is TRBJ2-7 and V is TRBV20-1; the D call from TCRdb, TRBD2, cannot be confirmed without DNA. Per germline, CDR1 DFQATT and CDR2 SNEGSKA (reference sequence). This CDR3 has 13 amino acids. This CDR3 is CSAVPGLTYEQYF.

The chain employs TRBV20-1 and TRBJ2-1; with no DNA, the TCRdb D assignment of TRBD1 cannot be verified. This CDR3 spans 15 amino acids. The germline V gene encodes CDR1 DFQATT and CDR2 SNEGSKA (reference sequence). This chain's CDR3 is CSARVGGPYYNEQFF.

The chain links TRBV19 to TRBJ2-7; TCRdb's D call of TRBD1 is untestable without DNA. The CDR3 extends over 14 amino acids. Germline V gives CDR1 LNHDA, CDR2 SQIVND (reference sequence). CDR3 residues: CASTPGAGYDEQYF.

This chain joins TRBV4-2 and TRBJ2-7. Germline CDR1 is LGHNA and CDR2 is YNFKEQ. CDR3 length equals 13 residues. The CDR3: CASSQPNFYEQYF.

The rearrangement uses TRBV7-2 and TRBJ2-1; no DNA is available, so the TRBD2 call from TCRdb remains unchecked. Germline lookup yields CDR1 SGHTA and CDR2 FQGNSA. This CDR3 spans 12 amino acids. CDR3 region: CASTQTSREQFF.

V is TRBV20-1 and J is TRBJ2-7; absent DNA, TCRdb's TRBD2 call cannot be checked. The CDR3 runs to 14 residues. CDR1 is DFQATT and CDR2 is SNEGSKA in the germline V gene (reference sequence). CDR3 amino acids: CSAGSGRTGYEQYF.

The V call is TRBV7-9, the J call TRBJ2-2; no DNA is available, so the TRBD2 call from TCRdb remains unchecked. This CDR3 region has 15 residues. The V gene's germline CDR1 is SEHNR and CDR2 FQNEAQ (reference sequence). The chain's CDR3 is CASSGGTRSTGELFF.

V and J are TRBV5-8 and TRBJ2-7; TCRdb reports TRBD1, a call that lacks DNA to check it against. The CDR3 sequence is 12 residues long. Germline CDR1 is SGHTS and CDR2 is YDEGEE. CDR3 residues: CASSIHRGEQYF. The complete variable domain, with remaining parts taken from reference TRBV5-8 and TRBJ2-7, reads EAGVTQSPTHLIKTRGQQATLRCSPISGHTSVYWYQQALGLGLQFLLWYDEGEERNRGNFPPRFSGRQFPNYSSELNVNALELEDSALYLCASSIHRGEQYFGPGTRLTVT.

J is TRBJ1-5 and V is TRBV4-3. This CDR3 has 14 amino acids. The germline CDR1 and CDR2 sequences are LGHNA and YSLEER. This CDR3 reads CASSQDAGNQPQHF.

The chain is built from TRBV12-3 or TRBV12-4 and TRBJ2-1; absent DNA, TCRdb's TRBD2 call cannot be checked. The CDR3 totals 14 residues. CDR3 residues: CASKRDYQMDEQFF.

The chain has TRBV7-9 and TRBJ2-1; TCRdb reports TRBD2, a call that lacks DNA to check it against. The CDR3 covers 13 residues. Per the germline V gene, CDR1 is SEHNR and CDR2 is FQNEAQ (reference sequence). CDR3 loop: CATLGESYNEQFF.

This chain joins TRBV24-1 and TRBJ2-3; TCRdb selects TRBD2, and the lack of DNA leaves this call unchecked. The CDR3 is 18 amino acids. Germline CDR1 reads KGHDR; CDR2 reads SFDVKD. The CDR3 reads CATSGSSGGFQQTDTQYF.

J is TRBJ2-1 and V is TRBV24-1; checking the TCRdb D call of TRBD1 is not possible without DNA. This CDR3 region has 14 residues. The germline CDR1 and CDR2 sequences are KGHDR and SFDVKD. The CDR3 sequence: CATSPTLLGGEQFF.

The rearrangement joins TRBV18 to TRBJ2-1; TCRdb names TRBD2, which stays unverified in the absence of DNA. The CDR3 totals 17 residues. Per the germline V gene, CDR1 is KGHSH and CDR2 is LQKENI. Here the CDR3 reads CASSPQRGGREGNEQFF.

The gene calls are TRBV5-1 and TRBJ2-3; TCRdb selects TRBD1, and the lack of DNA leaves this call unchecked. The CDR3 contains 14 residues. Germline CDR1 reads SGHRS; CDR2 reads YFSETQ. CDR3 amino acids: CASSGQGGTDTQYF.

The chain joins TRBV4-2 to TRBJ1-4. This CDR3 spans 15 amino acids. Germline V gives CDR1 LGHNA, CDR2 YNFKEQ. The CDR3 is CASSPRAGLLEKLFF.

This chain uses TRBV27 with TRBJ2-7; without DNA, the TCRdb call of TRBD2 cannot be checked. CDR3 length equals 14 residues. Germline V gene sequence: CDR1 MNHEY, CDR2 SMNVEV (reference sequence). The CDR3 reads CASSSGLADYEQYF.

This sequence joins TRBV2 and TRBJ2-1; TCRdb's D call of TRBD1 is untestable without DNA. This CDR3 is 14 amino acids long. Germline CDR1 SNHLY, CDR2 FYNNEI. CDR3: CASRGLATYNEQFF.

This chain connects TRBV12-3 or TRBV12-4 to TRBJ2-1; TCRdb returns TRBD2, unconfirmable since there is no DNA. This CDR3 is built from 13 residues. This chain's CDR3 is CASSRSLAGFGFF.

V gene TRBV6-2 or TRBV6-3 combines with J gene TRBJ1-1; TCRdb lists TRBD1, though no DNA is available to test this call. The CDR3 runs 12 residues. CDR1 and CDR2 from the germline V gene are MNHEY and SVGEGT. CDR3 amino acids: CASQGMNTEAFF.

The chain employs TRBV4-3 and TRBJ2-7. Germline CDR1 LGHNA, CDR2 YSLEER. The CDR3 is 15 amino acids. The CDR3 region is CASSQLTGSSYEQYF.

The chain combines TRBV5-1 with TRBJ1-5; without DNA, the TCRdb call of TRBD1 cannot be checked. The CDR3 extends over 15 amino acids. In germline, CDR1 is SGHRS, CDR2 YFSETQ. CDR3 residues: CASSLEGGLGQPQHF.

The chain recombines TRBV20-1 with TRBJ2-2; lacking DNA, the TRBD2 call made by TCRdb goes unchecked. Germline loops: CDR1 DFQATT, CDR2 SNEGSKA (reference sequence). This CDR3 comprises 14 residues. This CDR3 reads CSASGTSVTGELFF.

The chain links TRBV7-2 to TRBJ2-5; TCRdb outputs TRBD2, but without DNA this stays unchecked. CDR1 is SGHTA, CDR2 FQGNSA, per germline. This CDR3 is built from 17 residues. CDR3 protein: CASSLGPPSRGGETQYF.

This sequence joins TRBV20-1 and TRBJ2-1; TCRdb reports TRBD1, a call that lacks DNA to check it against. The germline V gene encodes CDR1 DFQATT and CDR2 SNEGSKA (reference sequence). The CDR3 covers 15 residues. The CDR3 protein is CSARAGGGSYNEQFF.

Here the CDR3 reads CASSLYLDRVSGNTIYF. This sequence joins TRBV7-9 and TRBJ1-3. The CDR3 is 17 amino acids. Germline CDR1 SEHNR, CDR2 FQNEAQ (reference sequence).

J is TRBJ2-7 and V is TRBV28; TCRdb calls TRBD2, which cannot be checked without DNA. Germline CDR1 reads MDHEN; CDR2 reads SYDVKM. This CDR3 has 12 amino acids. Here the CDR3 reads CASSDTRTEQYF.

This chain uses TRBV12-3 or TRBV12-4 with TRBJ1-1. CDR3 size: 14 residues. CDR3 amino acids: CASSFSGPGTEAFF.